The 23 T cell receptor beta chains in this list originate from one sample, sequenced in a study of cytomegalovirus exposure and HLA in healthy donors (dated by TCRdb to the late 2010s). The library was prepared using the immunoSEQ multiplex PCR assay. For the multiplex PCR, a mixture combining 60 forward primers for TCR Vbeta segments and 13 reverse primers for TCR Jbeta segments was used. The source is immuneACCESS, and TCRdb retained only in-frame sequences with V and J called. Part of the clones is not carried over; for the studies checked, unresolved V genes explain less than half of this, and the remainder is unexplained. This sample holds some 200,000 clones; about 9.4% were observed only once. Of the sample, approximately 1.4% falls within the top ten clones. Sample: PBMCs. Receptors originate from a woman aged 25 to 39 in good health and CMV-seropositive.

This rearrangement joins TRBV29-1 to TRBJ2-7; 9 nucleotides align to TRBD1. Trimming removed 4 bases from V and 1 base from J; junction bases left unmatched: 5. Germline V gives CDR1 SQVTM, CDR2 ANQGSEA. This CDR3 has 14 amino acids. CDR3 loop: CSVAGTGRSYEQYF. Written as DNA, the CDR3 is TGCAGCGTTGCCGGGACAGGGAGGTCCTACGAGCAGTACTTC.

CDR3 loop: CATSRDPLGRGRTEAFF. The CDR3 nucleotides are TGTGCCACCAGCAGAGATCCCCTCGGAAGGGGTCGCACTGAAGCTTTCTTT. This chain connects TRBV15 to TRBJ1-1; possible D gene TRBD1, 5 bases. Trimming removed 0 bases from V and 4 bases from J, with 18 bases in between. The CDR3 consists of 17 residues. The V gene's germline CDR1 is LNHNV and CDR2 YYDKDF (reference sequence).

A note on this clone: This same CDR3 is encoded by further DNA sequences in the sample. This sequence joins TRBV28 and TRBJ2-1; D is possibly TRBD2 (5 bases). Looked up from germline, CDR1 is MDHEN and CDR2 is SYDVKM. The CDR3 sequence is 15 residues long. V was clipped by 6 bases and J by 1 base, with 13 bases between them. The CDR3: CASRPDSRSYNEQFF. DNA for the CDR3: TGTGCCAGCAGACCGGACTCCCGATCCTACAATGAGCAGTTCTTC.

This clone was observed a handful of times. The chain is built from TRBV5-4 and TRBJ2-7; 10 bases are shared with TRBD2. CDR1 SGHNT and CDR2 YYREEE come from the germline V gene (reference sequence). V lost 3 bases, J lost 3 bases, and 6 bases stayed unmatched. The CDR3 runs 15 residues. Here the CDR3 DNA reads TGTGCCAGCAGCTCCAGGACTAGCGGAATCTACGAGCAGTACTTC. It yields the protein CASSSRTSGIYEQYF. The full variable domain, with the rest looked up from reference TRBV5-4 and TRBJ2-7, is ETGVTQSPTHLIKTRGQQVTLRCSSQSGHNTVSWYQQALGQGPQFIFQYYREEENGRGNFPPRFSGLQFPNYSSELNVNALELDDSALYLCASSSRTSGIYEQYFGPGTRLTVT.

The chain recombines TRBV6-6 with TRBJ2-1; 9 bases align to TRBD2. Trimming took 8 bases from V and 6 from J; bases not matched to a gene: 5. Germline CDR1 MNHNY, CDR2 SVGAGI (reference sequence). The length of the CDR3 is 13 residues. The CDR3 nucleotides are TGTGCCAGCGTTAGCGGGAGAATCAATGAGCAGTTCTTC. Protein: CASVSGRINEQFF.

The CDR3 coding sequence is TGTGCCAGCAGCGCGGCTGGGAGGACTGAAGCTTTCTTT. Protein: CASSAAGRTEAFF. The chain links TRBV9 to TRBJ1-1; D is unclear. The V end was cut by 3 bases, the J end by 5 bases, with 11 bases between. Germline values: CDR1 SGDLS, CDR2 YYNGEE. The length of the CDR3 is 13 residues.

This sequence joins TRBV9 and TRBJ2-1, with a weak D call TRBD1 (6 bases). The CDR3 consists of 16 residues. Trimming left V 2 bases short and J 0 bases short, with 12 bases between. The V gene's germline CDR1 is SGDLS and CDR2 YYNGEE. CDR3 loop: CASSVTGSSSYNEQFF. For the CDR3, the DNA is TGTGCCAGCAGCGTTACAGGGTCGAGCTCCTACAATGAGCAGTTCTTC.

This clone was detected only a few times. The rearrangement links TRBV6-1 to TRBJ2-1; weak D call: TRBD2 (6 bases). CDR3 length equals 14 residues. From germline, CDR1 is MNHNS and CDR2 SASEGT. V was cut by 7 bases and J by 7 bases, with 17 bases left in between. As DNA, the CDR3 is TGTGCCAGCATCGGGCCGGGAGTTTTGAATGAGCAGTTCTTC. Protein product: CASIGPGVLNEQFF.

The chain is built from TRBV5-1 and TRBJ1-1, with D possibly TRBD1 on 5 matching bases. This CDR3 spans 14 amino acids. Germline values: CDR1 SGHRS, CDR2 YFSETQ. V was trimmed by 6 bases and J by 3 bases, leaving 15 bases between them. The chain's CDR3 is CASKVDGGDTEAFF. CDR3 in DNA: TGCGCCAGCAAAGTAGACGGAGGGGACACTGAAGCTTTCTTT.

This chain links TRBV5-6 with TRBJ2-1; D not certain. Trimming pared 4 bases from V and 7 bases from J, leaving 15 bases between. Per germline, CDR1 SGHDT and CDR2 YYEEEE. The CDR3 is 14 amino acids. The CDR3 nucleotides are TGTGCCAGCAGCCCCCCTAGTTACGGGAATGAGCAGTTCTTC. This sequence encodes CASSPPSYGNEQFF.

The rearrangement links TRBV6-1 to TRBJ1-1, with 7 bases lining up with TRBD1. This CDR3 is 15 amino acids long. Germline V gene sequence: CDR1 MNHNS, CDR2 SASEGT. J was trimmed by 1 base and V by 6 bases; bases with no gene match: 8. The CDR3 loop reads CASRKGASGNTEAFF. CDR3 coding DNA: TGTGCCAGCAGGAAGGGGGCCTCCGGGAACACTGAAGCTTTCTTT.

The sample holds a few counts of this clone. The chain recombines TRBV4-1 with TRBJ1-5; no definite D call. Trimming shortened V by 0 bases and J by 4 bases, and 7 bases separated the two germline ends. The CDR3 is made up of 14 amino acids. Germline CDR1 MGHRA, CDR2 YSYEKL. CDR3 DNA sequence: TGCGCCAGCAGCCAAGAACTCCCGAATCAGCCCCAGCATTTT. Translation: CASSQELPNQPQHF.

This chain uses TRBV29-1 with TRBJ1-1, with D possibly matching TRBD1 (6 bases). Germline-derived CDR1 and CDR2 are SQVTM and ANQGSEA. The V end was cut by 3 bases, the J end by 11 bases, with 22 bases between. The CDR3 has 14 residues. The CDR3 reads CSVDLEVRGGRAFF. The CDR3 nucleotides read TGCAGCGTTGACCTCGAGGTTAGGGGGGGGAGGGCTTTCTTT. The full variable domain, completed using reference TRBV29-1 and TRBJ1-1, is SAVISQKPSRDICQRGTSLTIQCQVDSQVTMMFWYRQQPGQSLTLIATANQGSEATYESGFVIDKFPISRPNLTFSTLTVSNMSPEDSSIYLCSVDLEVRGGRAFFGQGTRLTVV.

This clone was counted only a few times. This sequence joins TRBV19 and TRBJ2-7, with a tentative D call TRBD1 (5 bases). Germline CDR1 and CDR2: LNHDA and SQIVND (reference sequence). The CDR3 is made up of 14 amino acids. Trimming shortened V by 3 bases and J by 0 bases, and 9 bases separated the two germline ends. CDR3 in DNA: TGTGCCAGTAGTATGGGGCGTAGCTCCTACGAGCAGTACTTC. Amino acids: CASSMGRSSYEQYF.

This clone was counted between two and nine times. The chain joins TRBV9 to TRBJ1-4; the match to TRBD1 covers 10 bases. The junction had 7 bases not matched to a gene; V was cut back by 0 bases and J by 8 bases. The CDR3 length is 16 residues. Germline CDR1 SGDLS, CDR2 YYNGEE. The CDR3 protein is CASSVGPGTGEEKLFF. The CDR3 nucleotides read TGTGCCAGCAGCGTAGGCCCCGGGACAGGGGAAGAAAAACTGTTTTTT.

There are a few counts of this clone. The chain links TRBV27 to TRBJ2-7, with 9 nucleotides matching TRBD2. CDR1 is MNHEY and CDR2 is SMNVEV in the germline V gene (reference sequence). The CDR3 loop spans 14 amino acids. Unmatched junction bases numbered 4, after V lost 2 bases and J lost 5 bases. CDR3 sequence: CASSLAGGSHEQYF. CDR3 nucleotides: TGTGCCAGCAGTTTAGCGGGAGGGTCCCACGAGCAGTACTTC.

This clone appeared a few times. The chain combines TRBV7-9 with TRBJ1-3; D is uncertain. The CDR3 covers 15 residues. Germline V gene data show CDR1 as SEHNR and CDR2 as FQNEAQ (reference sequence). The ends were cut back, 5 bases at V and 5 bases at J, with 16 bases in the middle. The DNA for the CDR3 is TGTGCCAGCAGCGCCCGGGAGGCAGAAAGAAACACCATATATTTT. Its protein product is CASSAREAERNTIYF.

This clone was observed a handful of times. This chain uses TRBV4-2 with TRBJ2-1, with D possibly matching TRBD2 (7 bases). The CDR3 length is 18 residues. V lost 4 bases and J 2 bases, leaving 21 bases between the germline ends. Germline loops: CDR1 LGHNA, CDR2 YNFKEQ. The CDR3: CASSPRGASEDTYNEQFF. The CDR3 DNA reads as TGTGCCAGCAGCCCTCGGGGGGCTAGCGAAGATACCTACAATGAGCAGTTCTTC.

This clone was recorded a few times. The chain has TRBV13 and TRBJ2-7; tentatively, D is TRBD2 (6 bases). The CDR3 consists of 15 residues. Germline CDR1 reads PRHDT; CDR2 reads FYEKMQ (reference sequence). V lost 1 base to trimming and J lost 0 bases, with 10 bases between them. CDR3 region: CASSLVGGSSYEQYF. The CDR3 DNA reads TGTGCCAGCAGCTTAGTTGGGGGGAGCTCCTACGAGCAGTACTTC.

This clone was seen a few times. The CDR3 nucleotides read TGTGCCCTGAAACGTAGCGGGAGTGACGCCGGCGGGGAGCTGTTTTTT. Encoded protein: CALKRSGSDAGGELFF. The rearrangement links TRBV7-9 to TRBJ2-2; 9 bases are a match to TRBD2. Germline V CDR1 and CDR2: SEHNR, FQNEAQ (reference sequence). The V segment lost 11 bases and the J segment 7 bases; nucleotides outside the gene matches: 17. The CDR3 runs 16 residues.

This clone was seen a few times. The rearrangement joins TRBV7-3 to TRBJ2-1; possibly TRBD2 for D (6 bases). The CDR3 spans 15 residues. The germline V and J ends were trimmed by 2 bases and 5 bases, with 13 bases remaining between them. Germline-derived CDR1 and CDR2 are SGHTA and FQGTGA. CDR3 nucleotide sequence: TGTGCCAGCAGCTTAGGGACTGGCTTAGACAATGAGCAGTTCTTC. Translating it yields CASSLGTGLDNEQFF. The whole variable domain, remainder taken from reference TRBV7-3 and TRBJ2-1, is GAGVSQTPSNKVTEKGKYVELRCDPISGHTALYWYRQSLGQGPEFLIYFQGTGAADDSGLPNDRFFAVRPEGSVSTLKIQRTERGDSAVYLCASSLGTGLDNEQFFGPGTRLTVL.

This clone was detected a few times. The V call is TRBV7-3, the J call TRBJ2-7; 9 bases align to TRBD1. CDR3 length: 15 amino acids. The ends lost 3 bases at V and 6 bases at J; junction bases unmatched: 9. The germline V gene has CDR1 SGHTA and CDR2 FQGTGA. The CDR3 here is CASSLTGTGSIEQYF. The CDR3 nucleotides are TGTGCCAGCAGCTTGACCGGGACAGGGTCGATCGAGCAGTACTTC.

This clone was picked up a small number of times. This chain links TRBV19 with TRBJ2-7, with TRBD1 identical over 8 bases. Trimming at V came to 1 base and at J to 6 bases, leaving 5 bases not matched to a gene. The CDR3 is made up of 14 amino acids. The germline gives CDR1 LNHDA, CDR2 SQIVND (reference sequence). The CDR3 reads CASSIGTGTGEQYF. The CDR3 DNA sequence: TGTGCCAGTAGTATAGGGACAGGGACGGGCGAGCAGTACTTC.